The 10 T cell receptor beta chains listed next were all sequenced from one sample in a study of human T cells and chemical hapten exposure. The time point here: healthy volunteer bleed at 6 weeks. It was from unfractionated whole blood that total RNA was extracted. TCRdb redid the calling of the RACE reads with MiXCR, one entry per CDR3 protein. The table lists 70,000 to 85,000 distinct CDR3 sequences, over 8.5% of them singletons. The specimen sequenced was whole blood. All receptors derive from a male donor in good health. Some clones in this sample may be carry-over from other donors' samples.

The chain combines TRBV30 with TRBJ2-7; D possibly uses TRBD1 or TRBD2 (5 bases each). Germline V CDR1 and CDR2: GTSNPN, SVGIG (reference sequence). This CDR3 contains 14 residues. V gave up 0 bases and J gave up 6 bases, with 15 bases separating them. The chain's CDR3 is CAWSVFVGTPEQYF. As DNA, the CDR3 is TGTGCCTGGAGTGTATTCGTGGGGACGCCCGAGCAGTACTTC.

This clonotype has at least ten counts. The CDR3: CASSLEGARTVFYEQYF. The CDR3 DNA follows: TGTGCCAGCAGCTTAGAAGGCGCCAGGACAGTCTTCTACGAGCAGTACTTC. V and J are TRBV11-2 and TRBJ2-7; possible D gene TRBD1, 6 bases. CDR3 size: 17 residues. Germline loops: CDR1 SGHAT, CDR2 FQNNGV. V was pared by 0 bases and J by 3 bases, with 18 bases between. The entire variable domain, with the rest obtained from reference TRBV11-2 and TRBJ2-7, is as follows: EAGVAQSPRYKIIEKRQSVAFWCNPISGHATLYWYQQILGQGPKLLIQFQNNGVVDDSQLPKDRFSAERLKGVDSTLKIQPAKLEDSAVYLCASSLEGARTVFYEQYFGPGTRLTVT.

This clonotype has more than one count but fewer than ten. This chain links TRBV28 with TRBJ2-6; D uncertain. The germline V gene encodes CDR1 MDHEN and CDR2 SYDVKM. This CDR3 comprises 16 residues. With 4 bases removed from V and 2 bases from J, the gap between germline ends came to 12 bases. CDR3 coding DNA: TGTGCCAGCAGTTCAGCAAGGGCGGCTGGGGCCAACGTCCTGACTTTC. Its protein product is CASSSARAAGANVLTF.

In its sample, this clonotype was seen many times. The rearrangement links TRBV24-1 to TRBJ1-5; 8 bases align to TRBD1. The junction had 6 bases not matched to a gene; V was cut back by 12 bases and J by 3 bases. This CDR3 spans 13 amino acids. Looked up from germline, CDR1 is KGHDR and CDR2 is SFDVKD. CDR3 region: CAVGTGDNQPQHF. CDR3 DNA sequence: TGTGCCGTTGGGACAGGCGACAATCAGCCCCAGCATTTT.

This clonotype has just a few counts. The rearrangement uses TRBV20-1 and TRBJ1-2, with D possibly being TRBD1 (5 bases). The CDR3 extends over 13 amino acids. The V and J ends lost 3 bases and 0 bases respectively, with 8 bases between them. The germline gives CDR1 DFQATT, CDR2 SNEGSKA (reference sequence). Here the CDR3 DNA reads TGCAGTGCTAGGACAGACGCTAACTATGGCTACACCTTC. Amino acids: CSARTDANYGYTF.

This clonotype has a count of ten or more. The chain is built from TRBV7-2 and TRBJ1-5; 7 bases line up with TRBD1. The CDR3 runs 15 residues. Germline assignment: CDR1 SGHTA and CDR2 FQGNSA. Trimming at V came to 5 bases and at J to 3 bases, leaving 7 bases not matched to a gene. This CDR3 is CASSAQGVDNQPQHF. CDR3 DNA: TGTGCCAGCAGCGCGCAGGGGGTTGACAATCAGCCCCAGCATTTT.

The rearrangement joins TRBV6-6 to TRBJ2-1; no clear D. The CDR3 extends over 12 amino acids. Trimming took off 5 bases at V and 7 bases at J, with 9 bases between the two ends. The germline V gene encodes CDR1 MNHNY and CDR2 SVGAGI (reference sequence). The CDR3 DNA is TGTGCCAGCAGTCGCCCCAGGAATGAGCAGTTCTTC. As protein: CASSRPRNEQFF.

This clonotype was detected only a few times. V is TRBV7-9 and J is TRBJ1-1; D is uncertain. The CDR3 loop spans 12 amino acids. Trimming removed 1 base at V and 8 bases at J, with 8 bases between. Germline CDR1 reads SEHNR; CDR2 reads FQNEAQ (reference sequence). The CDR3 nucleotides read TGTGCCAGCAGCTTAGAGAGCGTCGAAGCTTTCTTT. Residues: CASSLESVEAFF.

The CDR3 sequence: CASSNLTRGGVTDTQYF. The CDR3 nucleotides read TGTGCCAGCAGTAACCTGACGCGGGGGGGAGTCACAGATACGCAGTATTTT. The V gene is TRBV12-3 or TRBV12-4, the J gene TRBJ2-3; 9 bases match TRBD2. The CDR3 covers 17 residues. V shed 5 bases, J shed 2 bases, and the junction held 11 bases outside the gene matches.

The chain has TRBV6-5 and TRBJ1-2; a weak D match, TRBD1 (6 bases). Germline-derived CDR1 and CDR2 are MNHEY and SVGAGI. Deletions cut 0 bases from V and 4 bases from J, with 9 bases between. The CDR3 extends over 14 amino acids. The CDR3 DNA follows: TGTGCCAGCAGTTACTCAGCAGGGGCCTATGGCTACACCTTC. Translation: CASSYSAGAYGYTF.